This T cell receptor beta chain was found in a study of human T cells and chemical hapten exposure. Trimming took off 2 bases at V and 9 bases at J, with 8 bases between the two ends. The CDR3 loop spans 11 amino acids. Germline CDR1 and CDR2: DFQATT and SNEGSKA (reference sequence). The time point here: patch test 1, 2 weeks after DPC sensitization. Treatment denoted: therapeutic diphenylcyclopropenone sensitization with weekly scalp DPC. Via MiXCR, TCRdb re-called the RACE reads, giving one row per CDR3 protein. There are 150,000 to 200,000 distinct CDR3 sequences in the sample; about 15% occur only once, and about 1.7% lies in the top ten.

The V gene is TRBV20-1, the J gene TRBJ2-1, with D hard to call. This TCR derives from a woman between 25 and 40 years old with alopecia areata. Some clones in this sample may be carry-over from other donors' samples. Here the sequenced sample was whole blood, taken in connection with sensitization to the hapten diphenylcyclopropenone (DPC). The DNA of the CDR3 is TGCAGTGCTAGACCCTCCATTGAGCAGTTCTTC. Translating gives CSARPSIEQFF.